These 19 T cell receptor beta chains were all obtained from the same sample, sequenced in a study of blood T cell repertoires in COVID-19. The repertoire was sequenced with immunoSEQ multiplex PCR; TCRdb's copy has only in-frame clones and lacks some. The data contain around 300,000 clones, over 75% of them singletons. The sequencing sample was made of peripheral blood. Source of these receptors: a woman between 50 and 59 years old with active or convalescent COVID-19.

The CDR3 region is CATSPQGAGNTEAFF. The CDR3, as DNA: TGTGCCACCAGCCCACAGGGGGCAGGGAACACTGAAGCTTTCTTT. The V gene is TRBV15, the J gene TRBJ1-1; TRBD1 matches 9 bases. The CDR3 has 15 residues. Germline trimming cut 5 bases from V and 1 base from J; bases unmatched to any gene: 5. From germline, CDR1 is LNHNV and CDR2 YYDKDF (reference sequence).

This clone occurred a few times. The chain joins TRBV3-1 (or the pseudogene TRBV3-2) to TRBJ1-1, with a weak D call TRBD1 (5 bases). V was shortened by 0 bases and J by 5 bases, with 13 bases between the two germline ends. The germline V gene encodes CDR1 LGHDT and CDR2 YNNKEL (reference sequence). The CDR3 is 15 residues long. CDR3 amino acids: CASSQDEQVGTEAFF. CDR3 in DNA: TGTGCCAGCAGCCAAGATGAACAGGTAGGGACTGAAGCTTTCTTT.

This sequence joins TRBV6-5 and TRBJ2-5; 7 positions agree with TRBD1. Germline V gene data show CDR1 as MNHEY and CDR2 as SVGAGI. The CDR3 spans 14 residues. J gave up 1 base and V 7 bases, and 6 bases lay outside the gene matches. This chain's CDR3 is CASKSDRLQETQYF. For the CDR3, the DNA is TGTGCCAGCAAGTCGGACAGGCTCCAAGAGACCCAGTACTTC.

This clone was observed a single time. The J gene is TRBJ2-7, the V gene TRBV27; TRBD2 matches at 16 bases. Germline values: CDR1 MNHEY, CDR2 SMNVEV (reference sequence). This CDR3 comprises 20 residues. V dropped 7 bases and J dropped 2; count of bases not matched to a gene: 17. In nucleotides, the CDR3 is TGTGCCAGCAAGCCTTCCTTAAGGGGACTAGCGGGAGGGCGGACCTACGAGCAGTACTTC. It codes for CASKPSLRGLAGGRTYEQYF.

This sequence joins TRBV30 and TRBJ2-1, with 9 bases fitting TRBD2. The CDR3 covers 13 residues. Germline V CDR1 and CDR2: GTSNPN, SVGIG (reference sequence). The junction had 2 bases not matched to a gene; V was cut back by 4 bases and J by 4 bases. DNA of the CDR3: TGTGCCTGGATAGCGGGAGTGTACAATGAGCAGTTCTTC. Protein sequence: CAWIAGVYNEQFF.

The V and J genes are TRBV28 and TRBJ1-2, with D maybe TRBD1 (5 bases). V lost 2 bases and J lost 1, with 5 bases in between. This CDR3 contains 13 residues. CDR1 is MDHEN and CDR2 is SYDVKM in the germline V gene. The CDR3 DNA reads TGTGCCAGCAGTTTAAGGGGTAACTATGGCTACACCTTC. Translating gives CASSLRGNYGYTF.

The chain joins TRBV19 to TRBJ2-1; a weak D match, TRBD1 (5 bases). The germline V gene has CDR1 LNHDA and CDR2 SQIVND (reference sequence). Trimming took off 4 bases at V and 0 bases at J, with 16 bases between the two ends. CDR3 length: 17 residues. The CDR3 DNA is TGTGCCAGTAGTACCCGTAAAGGGGCGAGCTCCTACAATGAGCAGTTCTTC. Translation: CASSTRKGASSYNEQFF.

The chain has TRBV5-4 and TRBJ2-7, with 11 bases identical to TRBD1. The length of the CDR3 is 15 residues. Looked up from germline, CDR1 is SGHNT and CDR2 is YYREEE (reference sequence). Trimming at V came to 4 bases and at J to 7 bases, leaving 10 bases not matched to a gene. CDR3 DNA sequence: TGTGCCAGCAGCCCCCCGGGGACAGGGGGGTTGGAGCAGTACTTC. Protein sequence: CASSPPGTGGLEQYF.

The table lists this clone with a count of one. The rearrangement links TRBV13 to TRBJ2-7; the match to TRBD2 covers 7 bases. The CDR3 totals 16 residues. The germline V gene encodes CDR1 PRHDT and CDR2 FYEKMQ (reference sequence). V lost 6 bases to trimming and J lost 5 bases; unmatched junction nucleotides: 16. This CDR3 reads CASSSISQRGRHEQYF. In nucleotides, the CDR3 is TGTGCCAGCAGTAGTATATCTCAGCGGGGCCGCCACGAGCAGTACTTC.

The DNA of the CDR3 is TGTGCCAGCAGCGTCACTAGCGCCCGCACCGGGGAGCTGTTTTTT. This translates into CASSVTSARTGELFF. The chain carries TRBV9 and TRBJ2-2; TRBD2 agrees at 7 bases. The germline V gene encodes CDR1 SGDLS and CDR2 YYNGEE. The CDR3 is made up of 15 amino acids. Unmatched junction bases numbered 5, after V lost 2 bases and J lost 4 bases.

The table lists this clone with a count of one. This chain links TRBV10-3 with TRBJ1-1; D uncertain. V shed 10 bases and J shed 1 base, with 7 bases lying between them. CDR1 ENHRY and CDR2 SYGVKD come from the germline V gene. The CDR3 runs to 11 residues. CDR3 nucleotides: TGTGCCACCAGACAGAACACTGAAGCTTTCTTT. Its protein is CATRQNTEAFF.

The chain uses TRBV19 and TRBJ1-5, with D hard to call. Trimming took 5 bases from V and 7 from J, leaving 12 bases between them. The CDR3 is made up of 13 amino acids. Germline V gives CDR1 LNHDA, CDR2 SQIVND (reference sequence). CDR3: CASSQHSGQPQHF. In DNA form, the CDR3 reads TGTGCCAGTAGTCAGCATAGCGGACAGCCCCAGCATTTT.

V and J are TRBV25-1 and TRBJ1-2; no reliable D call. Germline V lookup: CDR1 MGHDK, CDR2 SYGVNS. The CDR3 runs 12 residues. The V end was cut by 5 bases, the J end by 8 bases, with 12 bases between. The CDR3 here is CASSRAASGYTF. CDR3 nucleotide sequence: TGTGCCAGCAGTCGGGCCGCTAGCGGCTACACCTTC.

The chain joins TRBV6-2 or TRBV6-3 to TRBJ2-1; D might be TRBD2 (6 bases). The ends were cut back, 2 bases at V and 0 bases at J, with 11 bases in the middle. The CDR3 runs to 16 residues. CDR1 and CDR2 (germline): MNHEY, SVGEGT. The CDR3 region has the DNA TGTGCCAGCAGTTACCGAGCGGGCGTCTCCTACAATGAGCAGTTCTTC. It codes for CASSYRAGVSYNEQFF.

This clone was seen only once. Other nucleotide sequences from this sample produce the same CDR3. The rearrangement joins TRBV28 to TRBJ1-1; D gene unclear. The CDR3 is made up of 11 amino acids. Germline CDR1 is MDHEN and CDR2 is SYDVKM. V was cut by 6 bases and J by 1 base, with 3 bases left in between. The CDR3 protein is CASRRNTEAFF. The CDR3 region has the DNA TGTGCCAGCAGGAGGAACACTGAAGCTTTCTTT.

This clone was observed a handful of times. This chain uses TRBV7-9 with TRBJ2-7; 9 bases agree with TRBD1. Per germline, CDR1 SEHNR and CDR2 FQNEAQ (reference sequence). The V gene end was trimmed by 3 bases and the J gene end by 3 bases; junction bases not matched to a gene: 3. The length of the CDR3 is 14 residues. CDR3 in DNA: TGTGCCAGCAGCTTCTCGACAGGGGGCTACGAGCAGTACTTC. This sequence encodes CASSFSTGGYEQYF. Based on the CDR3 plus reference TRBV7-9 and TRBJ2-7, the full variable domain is DTGVSQNPRHKITKRGQNVTFRCDPISEHNRLYWYRQTLGQGPEFLTYFQNEAQLEKSRLLSDRFSAERPKGSFSTLEIQRTEQGDSAMYLCASSFSTGGYEQYFGPGTRLTVT.

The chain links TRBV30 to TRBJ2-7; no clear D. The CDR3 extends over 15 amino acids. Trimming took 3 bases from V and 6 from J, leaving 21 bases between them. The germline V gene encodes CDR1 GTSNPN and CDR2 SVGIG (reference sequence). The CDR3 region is CAWRAYGAQSSEQYF. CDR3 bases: TGTGCCTGGAGGGCATATGGAGCCCAGAGCTCCGAGCAGTACTTC.

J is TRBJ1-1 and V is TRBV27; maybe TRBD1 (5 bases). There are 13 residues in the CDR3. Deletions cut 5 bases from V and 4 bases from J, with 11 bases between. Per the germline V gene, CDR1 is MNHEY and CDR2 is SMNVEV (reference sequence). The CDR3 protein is CASSRTGLTEAFF. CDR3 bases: TGTGCCAGCAGTCGAACAGGTCTCACTGAAGCTTTCTTT.

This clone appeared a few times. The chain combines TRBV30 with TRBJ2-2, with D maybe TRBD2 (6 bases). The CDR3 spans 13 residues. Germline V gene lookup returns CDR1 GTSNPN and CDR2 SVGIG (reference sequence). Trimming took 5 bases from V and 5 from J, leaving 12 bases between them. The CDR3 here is CAWERARTGELFF. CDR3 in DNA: TGTGCCTGGGAGCGGGCCCGGACCGGGGAGCTGTTTTTT.